Described below is a single T cell receptor (beta chain) sequence and its context. Its antigen is unidentified. CDR1 and CDR2 (germline): SGHTA, FQGNSA. This CDR3 is built from 13 residues. The ends were cut back, 5 bases at V and 8 bases at J, with 13 bases in the middle. These data belong to a study of Ad26.COV2.S vaccination and SARS-CoV-2 variants. Across the whole study: The vaccine Ad26.COV2.S was put into the muscle once, or twice with 56 days between.

TCRdb keeps only in-frame clones here, not all; method: immunoSEQ multiplex PCR. The sample shows 300,000 to 400,000 clones, around 87% of them seen only once. Treatment of the sample: 15 to 20 received Ad26.COV2.S at low or high dose, single or two shots; about 5 received placebo; per-sample allocation not given. The samples were gathered on day 63 after the first injection of vaccine or placebo. The shot given was an Ad26 vector that makes Wuhan-strain SARS-CoV-2 spike. Points from the study as a whole: Measures of TCR breadth and depth may have fallen short of total T cell responses.

The TCR was taken from a person aged 18 to 65 who received the Ad26.COV2.S COVID-19 vaccine or a placebo. This chain connects TRBV7-2 to TRBJ2-1; D ambiguous. Source: peripheral blood, taken in a trial of Ad26.COV2.S vaccine versus placebo. The CDR3 sequence: CASSITKGYEQFF. The CDR3 nucleotides are TGTGCCAGCAGCATAACAAAAGGTTATGAGCAGTTCTTC.